This T cell receptor beta chain was recorded in a study of OX40 agonist ivuxolimab in advanced cancers. For context, the study as a whole: Ivuxolimab was an agonistic, fully human IgG2 monoclonal antibody directed against OX40 (CD134), a costimulatory receptor. In the dose-escalation cohort, approximately 82% of patients were male, and the mean age was approximately 55 years, with a range of about 23 to 90. Peripheral TCRbeta sequencing was intended to test whether TCR sequence diversity was altered and clonal T-cell expansion was caused by ivuxolimab. Of the approximately 50 dose-escalation patients, hepatocellular carcinoma was present in approximately 20, melanoma in some 15, renal cell carcinoma in 9 and head and neck cancer in 9. Three dose-escalation patients achieved partial responses, one with hepatocellular carcinoma and two with cutaneous melanoma. Patients were allowed to have had prior anti-PD-1, anti-PD-L1 or anti-CTLA-4 therapy, and 40% of the dose-escalation patients had previously received checkpoint inhibitors. The paper reports the monotherapy dose-escalation portion (N = 52 patients) of the phase I ivuxolimab trial. Intravenous ivuxolimab was administered to patients every 2 weeks at six dose levels: 0.01, 0.1, 0.3, 1.5, 3 and 10 mg/kg.

Remarks on this clone: What this receptor recognizes is not known. It has no much larger one-base neighbor in the sample; base qualities were not kept.

Results the study describes overall, beyond this receptor: Low levels of normalized T-cell clonal expansion were also shown by some nonresponding patients. In the 0.1-3.0 mg/kg groups, partial responders were among the patients with the lowest normalized peripheral clonal expansion, particularly in CD8+ T cells. The antigen specificity of the clonally expanded peripheral T cells was not determined. At doses from 0.1 to 3.0 mg/kg, clonal expansion was seen in both CD4+ and CD8+ blood T cells between baseline and week 6. After ivuxolimab, CD8+ T cells had more expanded clones than CD4+ T cells on average.

Patients with autoimmune disease history or receiving systemic immunosuppression were excluded from the trial. Peripheral blood for TCR sequencing was collected from all dose cohorts at baseline, on cycle 4 day 1, and on cycle 7 day 1. The samples were drawn from a first-in-human, open-label, multicenter phase I dose-escalation trial of ivuxolimab. Adults with locally advanced or metastatic melanoma, renal cell, hepatocellular, or head and neck squamous cell carcinoma were enrolled in the trial. CD4+ and CD8+ T cells were sorted separately from peripheral blood before TCR sequencing. Genomic DNA was isolated from the sorted cells so that the TCRbeta CDR3 region could be sequenced. The immunoSEQ Assay was used for sequencing of TCRbeta CDR3 regions. TCRdb limited this immuneACCESS table to in-frame rearrangements with V and J called. A share of clones is missing; checked studies link under half to unresolved V genes, and the rest is unexplained. The sample table shows 55,000 to 80,000 clones, and roughly 87% are seen once. Clones ranked in the top ten supply approximately 1.4% of the sample.

Based on the germline V gene (reference sequence), the CDR1 and CDR2 sequences are SEHNR and FQNEAQ. From the cysteine up to the phenylalanine, the CDR3 has a length of 14 residues. The DNA shown is the 42-base CDR3, in frame from base 1. The V and J ends are trimmed by 5 bases and 0 bases, leaving 10 bases between them. The sequence was collected from an adult with an advanced solid tumor such as melanoma, head and neck, liver or kidney cancer. This sample comprised CD4+ or CD8+ T cells sorted from blood, obtained in a trial of the OX40 agonist ivuxolimab. The chain is made from TRBV7-9 and TRBJ1-1; the D gene remains uncertain. The DNA sequence is given as TGTGCCAGCAGCCCCACCAGCCTGAACACTGAAGCTTTCTTT. It translates as CASSPTSLNTEAFF. With the portions outside the CDR3 filled from the reference TRBV7-9 and TRBJ1-1 genes, the complete variable region becomes DTGVSQNPRHKITKRGQNVTFRCDPISEHNRLYWYRQTLGQGPEFLTYFQNEAQLEKSRLLSDRFSAERPKGSFSTLEIQRTEQGDSAMYLCASSPTSLNTEAFFGQGTRLTVV.